The clone carrying this T cell receptor beta chain has just one count. With 4 bases removed from V and 0 bases from J, the gap between germline ends came to 10 bases. The CDR3 has 15 residues. Looked up from germline, CDR1 is SGHNT and CDR2 is YYREEE (reference sequence). The table came from immunoSEQ multiplex PCR; TCRdb's copy has only in-frame clones and leaves some out. Of around 280,000 clones in the sample, almost 90% were seen once. These data come from a study of blood T cell repertoires in COVID-19. Across the study: The origin of the acute and convalescent COVID-19 samples was the United States, Italy and Spain.

The chain uses TRBV5-4 and TRBJ1-4; a possible D gene is TRBD1 (5 bases). This receptor was obtained from a woman aged 25 to 45 with COVID-19, enrolled during active disease. The specimen sequenced was peripheral blood. The CDR3 is CASSPRQSTNEKLFF. The CDR3 DNA is TGTGCCAGCAGCCCACGACAGTCAACTAATGAAAAACTGTTTTTT. The variable domain in full, with the rest retrieved from reference TRBV5-4 and TRBJ1-4, is ETGVTQSPTHLIKTRGQQVTLRCSSQSGHNTVSWYQQALGQGPQFIFQYYREEENGRGNFPPRFSGLQFPNYSSELNVNALELDDSALYLCASSPRQSTNEKLFFGSGTQLSVL.